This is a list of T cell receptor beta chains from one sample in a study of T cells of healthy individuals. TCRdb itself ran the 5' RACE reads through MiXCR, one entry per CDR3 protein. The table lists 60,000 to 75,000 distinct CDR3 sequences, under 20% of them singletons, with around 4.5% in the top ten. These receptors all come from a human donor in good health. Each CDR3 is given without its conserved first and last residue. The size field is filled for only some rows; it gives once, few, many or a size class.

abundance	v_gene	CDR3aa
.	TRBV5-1	ASSLFTGSYGEQY
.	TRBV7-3	ASSFLAASTDTQY
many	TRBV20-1	SARVREMGQETQY
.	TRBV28	ASRPVGPGETQY
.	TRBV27	ASSLMQNTEAF
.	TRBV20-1	SATSGGATEQF
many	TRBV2	ASRDRFIPSGANVLT
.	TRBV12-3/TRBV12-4	ASRDGQGQETQY
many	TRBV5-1	ASSLGNYNEQF
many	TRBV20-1	SAEGRSEQY
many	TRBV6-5	ASSYTDRTGGYT
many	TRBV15	ATSRDGTGFDEQF
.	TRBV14	ASSGKGGNEQF
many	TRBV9	ASSVESLAGGSTDTQY
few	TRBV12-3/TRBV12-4	ASSALGGPDTQY
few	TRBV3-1	ASSQGLAGGYEQY
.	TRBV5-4	ASSLDTDREQF
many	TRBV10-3	AGGGQGAYEQY
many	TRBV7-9	ASSPEVWNTEAF
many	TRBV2	ASSEAVGQGDNEQF
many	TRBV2	ASRLRQGIPYEQY
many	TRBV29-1	SVEGDYEQY
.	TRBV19	ASSLSGTESPLH
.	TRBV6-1	ASSTSWGDTQY
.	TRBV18	ASSRTGDGGYT
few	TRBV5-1	ASSLVETGSTDTQY
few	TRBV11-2	ASSLQESPLH
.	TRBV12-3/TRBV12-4	ASSFSDRGTEAF
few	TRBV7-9	ASRDTSGRGNEQF